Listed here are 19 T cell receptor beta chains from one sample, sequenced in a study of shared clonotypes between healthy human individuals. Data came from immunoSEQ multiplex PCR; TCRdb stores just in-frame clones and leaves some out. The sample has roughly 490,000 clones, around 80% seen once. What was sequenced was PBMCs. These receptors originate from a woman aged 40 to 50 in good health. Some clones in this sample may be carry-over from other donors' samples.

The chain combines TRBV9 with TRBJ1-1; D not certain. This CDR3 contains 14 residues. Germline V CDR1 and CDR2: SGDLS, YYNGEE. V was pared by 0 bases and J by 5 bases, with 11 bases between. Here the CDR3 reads CASSVGDPGTEAFF. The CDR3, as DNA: TGTGCCAGCAGCGTAGGTGACCCGGGAACTGAAGCTTTCTTT. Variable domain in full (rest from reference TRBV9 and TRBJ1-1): DSGVTQTPKHLITATGQRVTLRCSPRSGDLSVYWYQQSLDQGLQFLIQYYNGEERAKGNILERFSAQQFPDLHSELNLSSLELGDSALYFCASSVGDPGTEAFFGQGTRLTVV.

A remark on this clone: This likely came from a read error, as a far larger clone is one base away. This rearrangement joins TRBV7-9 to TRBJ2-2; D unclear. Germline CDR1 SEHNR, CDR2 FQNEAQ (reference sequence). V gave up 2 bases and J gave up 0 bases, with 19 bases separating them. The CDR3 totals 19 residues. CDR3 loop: CASSLPGLPITANTGELFF. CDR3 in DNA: TGTGCCAGCAGCTTACCTGGGCTTCCCATAACCGCGAACACCGGGGAGCTGTTTTTT. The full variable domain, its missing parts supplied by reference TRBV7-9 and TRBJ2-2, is DTGVSQNPRHKITKRGQNVTFRCDPISEHNRLYWYRQTLGQGPEFLTYFQNEAQLEKSRLLSDRFSAERPKGSFSTLEIQRTEQGDSAMYLCASSLPGLPITANTGELFFGEGSRLTVL.

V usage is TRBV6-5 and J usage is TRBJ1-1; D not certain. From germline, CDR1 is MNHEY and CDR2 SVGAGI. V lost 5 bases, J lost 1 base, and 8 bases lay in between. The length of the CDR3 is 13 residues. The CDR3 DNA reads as TGTGCCAGCAGTAGAATTCGGAACACTGAAGCTTTCTTT. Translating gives CASSRIRNTEAFF.

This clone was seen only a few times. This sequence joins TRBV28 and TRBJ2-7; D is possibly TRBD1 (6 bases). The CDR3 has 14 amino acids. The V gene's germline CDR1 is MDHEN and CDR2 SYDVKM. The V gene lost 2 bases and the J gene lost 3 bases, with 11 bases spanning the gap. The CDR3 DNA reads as TGTGCCAGCAGTTTACAGGGGCCCAACTACGAGCAGTACTTC. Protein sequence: CASSLQGPNYEQYF. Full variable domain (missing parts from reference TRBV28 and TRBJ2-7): DVKVTQSSRYLVKRTGEKVFLECVQDMDHENMFWYRQDPGLGLRLIYFSYDVKMKEKGDIPEGYSVSREKKERFSLILESASTNQTSMYLCASSLQGPNYEQYFGPGTRLTVT.

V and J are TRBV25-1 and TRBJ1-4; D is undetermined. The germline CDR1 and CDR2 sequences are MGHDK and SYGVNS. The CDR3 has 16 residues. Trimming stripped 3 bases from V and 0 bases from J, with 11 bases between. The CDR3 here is CASSDHQLATNEKLFF. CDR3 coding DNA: TGTGCCAGCAGTGATCACCAGCTTGCAACTAATGAAAAACTGTTTTTT.

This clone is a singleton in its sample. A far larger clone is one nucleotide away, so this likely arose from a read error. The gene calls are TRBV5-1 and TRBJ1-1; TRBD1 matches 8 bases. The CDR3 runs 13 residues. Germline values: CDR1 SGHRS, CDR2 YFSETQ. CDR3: CAGSPRTGTEAFF. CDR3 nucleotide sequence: TGCGCCGGCAGCCCAAGGACAGGGACTGAAGCTTTCTTT.

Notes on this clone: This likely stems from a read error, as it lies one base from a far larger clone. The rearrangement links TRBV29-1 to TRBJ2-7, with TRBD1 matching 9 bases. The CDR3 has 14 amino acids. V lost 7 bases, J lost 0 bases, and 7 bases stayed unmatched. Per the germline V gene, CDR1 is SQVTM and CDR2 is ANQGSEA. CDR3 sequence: CSATTGGFSYEQYF. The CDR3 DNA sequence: TGCAGCGCTACGACAGGGGGTTTCTCCTACGAGCAGTACTTC.

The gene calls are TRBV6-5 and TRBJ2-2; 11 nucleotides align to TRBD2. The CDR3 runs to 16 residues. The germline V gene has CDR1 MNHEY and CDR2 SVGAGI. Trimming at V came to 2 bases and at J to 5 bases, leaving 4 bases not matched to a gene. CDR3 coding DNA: TGTGCCAGCAGTTACCGGAGACTAGCGGGAACCGGGGAGCTGTTTTTT. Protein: CASSYRRLAGTGELFF.

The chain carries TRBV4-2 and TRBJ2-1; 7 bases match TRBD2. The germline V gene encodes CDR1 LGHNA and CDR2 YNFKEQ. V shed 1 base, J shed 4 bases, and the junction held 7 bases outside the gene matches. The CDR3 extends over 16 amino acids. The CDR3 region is CASSQVLADTYNEQFF. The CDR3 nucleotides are TGTGCCAGCAGCCAAGTGCTAGCGGACACGTACAATGAGCAGTTCTTC.

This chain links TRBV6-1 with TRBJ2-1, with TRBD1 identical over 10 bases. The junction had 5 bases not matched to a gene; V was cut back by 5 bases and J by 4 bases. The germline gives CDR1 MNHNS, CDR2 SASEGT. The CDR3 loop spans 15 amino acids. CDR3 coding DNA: TGTGCCAGCAGTACGGACAGGGGGGGATACAATGAGCAGTTCTTC. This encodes CASSTDRGGYNEQFF.

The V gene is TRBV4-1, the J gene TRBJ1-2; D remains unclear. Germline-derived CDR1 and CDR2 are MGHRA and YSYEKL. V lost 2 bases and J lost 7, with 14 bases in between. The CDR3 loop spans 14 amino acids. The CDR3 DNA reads TGCGCCAGCAGCCAACCAACCCGATTCCGTGGCTACACCTTC. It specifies CASSQPTRFRGYTF.

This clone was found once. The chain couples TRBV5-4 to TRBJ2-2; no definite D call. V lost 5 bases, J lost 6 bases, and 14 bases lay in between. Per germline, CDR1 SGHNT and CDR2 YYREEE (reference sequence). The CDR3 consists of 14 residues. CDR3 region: CASRDFDKAGELFF. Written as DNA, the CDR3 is TGTGCCAGCAGGGATTTTGACAAGGCCGGGGAGCTGTTTTTT.

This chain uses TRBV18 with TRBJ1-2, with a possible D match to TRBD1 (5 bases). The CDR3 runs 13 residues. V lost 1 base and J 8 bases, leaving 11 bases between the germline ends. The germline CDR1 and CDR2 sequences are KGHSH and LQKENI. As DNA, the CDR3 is TGTGCCAGCTCACCACGCCCTGGGGACGGCTACACCTTC. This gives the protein CASSPRPGDGYTF.

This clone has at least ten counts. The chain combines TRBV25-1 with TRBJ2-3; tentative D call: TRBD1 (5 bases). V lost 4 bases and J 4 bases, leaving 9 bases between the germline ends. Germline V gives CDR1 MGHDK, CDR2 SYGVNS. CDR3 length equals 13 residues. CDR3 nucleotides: TGTGCCAGCAGTGCCCAGGGCGCAGATACGCAGTATTTT. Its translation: CASSAQGADTQYF.

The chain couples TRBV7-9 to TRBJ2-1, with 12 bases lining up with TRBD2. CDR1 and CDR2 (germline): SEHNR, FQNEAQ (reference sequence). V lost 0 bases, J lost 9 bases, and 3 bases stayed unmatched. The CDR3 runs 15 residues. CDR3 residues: CASSLAAGLAGEQFF. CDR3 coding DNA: TGTGCCAGCAGCTTAGCCGCGGGACTAGCGGGTGAGCAGTTCTTC.

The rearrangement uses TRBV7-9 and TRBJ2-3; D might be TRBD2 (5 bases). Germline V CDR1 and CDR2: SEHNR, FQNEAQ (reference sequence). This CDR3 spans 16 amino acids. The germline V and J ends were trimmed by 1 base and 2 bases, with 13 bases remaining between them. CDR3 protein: CASSLGRGILTDTQYF. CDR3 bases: TGTGCCAGCAGCTTAGGCCGGGGTATACTCACAGATACGCAGTATTTT.

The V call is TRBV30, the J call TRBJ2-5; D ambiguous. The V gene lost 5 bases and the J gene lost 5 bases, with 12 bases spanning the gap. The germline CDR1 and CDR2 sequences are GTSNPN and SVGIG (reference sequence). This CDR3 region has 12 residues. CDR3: CAWSSSKETQYF. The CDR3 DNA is TGTGCCTGGTCCTCCTCTAAGGAGACCCAGTACTTC.

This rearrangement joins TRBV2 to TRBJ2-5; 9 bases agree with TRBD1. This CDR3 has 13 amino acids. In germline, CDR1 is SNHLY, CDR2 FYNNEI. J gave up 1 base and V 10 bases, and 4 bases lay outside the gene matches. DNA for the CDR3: TGTGCCACCAACAGGGGGCCCCAAGAGACCCAGTACTTC. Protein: CATNRGPQETQYF.

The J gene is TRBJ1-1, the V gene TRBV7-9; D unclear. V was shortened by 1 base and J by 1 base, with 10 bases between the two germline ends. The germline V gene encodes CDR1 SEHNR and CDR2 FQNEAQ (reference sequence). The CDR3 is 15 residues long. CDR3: CASSLEGYRNTEAFF. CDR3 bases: TGTGCCAGCAGCTTAGAGGGTTACAGGAACACTGAAGCTTTCTTT.